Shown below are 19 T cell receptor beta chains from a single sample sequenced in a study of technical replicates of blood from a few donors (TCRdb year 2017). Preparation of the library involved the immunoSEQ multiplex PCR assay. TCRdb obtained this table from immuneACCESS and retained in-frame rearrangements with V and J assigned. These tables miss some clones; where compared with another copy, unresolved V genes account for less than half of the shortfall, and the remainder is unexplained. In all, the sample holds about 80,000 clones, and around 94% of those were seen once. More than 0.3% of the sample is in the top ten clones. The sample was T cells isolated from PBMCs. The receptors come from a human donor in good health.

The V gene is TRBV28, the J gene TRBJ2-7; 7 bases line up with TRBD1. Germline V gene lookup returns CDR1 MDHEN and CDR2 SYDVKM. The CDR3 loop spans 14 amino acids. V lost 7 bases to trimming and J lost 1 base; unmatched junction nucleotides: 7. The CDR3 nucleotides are TGTGCCAGCACCTGGACAGGCCTATCCTACGAGCAGTACTTC. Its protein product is CASTWTGLSYEQYF.

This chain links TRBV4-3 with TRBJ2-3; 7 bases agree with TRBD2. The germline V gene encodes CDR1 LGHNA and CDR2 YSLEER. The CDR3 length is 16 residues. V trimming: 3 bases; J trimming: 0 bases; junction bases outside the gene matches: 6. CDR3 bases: TGCGCCAGCAGCCAGGATGCGGGGGATAGCACAGATACGCAGTATTTT. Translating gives CASSQDAGDSTDTQYF.

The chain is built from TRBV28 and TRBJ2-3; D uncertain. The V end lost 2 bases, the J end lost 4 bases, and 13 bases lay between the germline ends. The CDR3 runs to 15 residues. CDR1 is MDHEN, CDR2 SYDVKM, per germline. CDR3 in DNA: TGTGCCAGCAGTTTAAATTCCGTAACTCCAGATACGCAGTATTTT. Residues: CASSLNSVTPDTQYF.

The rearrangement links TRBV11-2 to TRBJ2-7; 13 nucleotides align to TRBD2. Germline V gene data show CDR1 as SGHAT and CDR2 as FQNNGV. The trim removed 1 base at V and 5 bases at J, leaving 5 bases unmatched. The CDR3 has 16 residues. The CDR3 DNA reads TGTGCCAGCAGCTTAGGGACTAGCGGGAGCTATAACGAGCAGTACTTC. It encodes CASSLGTSGSYNEQYF.

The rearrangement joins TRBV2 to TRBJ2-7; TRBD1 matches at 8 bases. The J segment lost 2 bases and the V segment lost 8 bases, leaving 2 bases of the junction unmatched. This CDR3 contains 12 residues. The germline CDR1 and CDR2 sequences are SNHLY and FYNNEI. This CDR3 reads CASDRGAYEQYF. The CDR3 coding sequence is TGTGCCAGCGACAGGGGAGCCTACGAGCAGTACTTC.

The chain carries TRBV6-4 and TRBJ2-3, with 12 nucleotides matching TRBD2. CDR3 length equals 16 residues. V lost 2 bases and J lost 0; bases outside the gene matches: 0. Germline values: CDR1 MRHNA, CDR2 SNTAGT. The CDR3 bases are TGTGCCAGCAGTGACGGGACTAGCGGGAGCACAGATACGCAGTATTTT. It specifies CASSDGTSGSTDTQYF.

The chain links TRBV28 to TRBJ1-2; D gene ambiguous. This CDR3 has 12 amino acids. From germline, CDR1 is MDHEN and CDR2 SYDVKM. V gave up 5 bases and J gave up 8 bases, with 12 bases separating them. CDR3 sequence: CASSVQTLGYTF. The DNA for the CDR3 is TGTGCCAGCAGTGTCCAGACACTCGGCTACACCTTC.

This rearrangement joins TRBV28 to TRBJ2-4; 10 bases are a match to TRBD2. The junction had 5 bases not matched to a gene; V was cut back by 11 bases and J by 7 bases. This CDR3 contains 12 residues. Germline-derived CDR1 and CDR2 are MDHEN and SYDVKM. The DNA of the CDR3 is TGTGCCGTATCTAGCGGGAGTAACATTCAGTACTTC. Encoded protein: CAVSSGSNIQYF.

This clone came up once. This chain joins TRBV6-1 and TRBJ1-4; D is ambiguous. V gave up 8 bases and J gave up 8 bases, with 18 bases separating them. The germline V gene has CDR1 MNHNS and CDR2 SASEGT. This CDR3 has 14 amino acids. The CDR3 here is CASGGPQIGEKLFF. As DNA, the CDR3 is TGTGCCAGCGGAGGTCCTCAGATAGGGGAAAAACTGTTTTTT.

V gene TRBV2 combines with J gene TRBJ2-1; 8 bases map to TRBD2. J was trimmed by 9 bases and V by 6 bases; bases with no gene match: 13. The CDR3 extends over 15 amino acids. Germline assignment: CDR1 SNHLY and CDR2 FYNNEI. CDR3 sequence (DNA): TGTGCCAGCAGCGAGCCGGGACTAGATCTGGTTGAGCAGTTCTTC. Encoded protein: CASSEPGLDLVEQFF.

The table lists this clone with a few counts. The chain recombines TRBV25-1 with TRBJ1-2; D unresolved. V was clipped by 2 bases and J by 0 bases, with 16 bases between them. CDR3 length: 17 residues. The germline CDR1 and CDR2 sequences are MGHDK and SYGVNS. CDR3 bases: TGTGCCAGCAGTGAAAGGAAAGGGAGAGGAACTAACTATGGCTACACCTTC. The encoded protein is CASSERKGRGTNYGYTF.

This chain's CDR3 is CASSEERDSYEQYF. In DNA form, the CDR3 reads TGTGCCAGCAGTGAAGAACGGGATTCCTACGAGCAGTACTTC. This chain uses TRBV2 with TRBJ2-7; tentatively, D is TRBD2 (5 bases). Germline CDR1 SNHLY, CDR2 FYNNEI. Trimming took off 1 base at V and 1 base at J, with 8 bases between the two ends. The length of the CDR3 is 14 residues.

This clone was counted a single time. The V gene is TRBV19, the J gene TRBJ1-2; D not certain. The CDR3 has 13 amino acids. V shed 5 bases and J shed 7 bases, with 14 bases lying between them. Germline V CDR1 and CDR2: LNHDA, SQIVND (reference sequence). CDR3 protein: CASSRGVGSGYTF. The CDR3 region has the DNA TGTGCCAGTAGTCGGGGTGTAGGCTCTGGCTACACCTTC. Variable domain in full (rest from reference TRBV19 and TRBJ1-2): DGGITQSPKYLFRKEGQNVTLSCEQNLNHDAMYWYRQDPGQGLRLIYYSQIVNDFQKGDIAEGYSVSREKKESFPLTVTSAQKNPTAFYLCASSRGVGSGYTFGSGTRLTVV.

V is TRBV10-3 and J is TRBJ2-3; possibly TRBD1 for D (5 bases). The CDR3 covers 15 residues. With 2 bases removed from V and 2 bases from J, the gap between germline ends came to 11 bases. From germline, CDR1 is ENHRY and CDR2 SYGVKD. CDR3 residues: CAISEGASLTDTQYF. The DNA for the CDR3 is TGTGCCATCAGTGAGGGGGCCTCCCTCACAGATACGCAGTATTTT.

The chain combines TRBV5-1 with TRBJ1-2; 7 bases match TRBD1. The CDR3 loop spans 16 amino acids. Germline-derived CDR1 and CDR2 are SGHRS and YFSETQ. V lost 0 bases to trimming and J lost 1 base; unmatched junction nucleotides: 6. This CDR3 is CASSLAGTAFNYGYTF. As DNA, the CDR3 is TGCGCCAGCAGCTTGGCCGGGACAGCCTTTAACTATGGCTACACCTTC.

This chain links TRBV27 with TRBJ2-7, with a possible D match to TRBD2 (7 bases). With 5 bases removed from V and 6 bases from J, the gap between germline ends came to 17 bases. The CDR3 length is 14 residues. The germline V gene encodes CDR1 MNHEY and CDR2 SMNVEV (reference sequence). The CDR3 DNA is TGTGCCAGCAGTCCTTATGCGGGGGCCATCGAGCAGTACTTC. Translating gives CASSPYAGAIEQYF.

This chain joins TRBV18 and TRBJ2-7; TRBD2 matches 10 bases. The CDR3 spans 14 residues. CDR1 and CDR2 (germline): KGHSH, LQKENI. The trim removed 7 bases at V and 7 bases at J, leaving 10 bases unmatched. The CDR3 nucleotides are TGTGCCAGCTGGCCAGCGGGAGGGCCGGGAGAGCAGTACTTC. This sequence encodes CASWPAGGPGEQYF.

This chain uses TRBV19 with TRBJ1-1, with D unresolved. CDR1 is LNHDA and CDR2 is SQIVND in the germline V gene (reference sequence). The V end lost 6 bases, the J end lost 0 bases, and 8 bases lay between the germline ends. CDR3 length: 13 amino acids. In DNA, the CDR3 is TGTGCCAGTAGCCCCCACTTGAACACTGAAGCTTTCTTT. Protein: CASSPHLNTEAFF.

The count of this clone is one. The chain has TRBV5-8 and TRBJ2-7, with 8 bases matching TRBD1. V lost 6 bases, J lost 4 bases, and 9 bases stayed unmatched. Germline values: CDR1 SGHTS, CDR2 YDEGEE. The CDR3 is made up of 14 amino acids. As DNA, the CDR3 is TGTGCCAGCAACTTTGGGACAGGCGCATACGAGCAGTACTTC. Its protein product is CASNFGTGAYEQYF. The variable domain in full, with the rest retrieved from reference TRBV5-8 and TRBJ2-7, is EAGVTQSPTHLIKTRGQQATLRCSPISGHTSVYWYQQALGLGLQFLLWYDEGEERNRGNFPPRFSGRQFPNYSSELNVNALELEDSALYLCASNFGTGAYEQYFGPGTRLTVT.